The sequence of this T cell receptor beta chain was determined in a study of molecular identifiers for immune sequencing clone quantification (dated by TCRdb to 2016 to 2019). At the level of the whole study: In a replicate experiment, RNA from about 21,000 or 97,000 naive CD8 T cells was split into five aliquots, four of which were sequenced. The study was a methods study using CD8 T cells to benchmark molecular-identifier clustering-based TCR repertoire sequencing (MIDCIRS) and TCR RNA copy counting. General study outcomes and caveats: In CMV-specific effector cells, over 99% of molecules were held by clones above 20 RNA copies, whereas under 1% of molecules were held by such clones in naive cells. Spiked-in Jurkat TCR RNA equivalent to a single cell was reported to be detectable even among approximately 1.1 million naive CD8 T cells. Modeling indicated about 3 TCR RNA copies recovered per cell, compared with roughly 9.7 by digital PCR, which implies a capture efficiency of about 27%. Spiked-in Jurkat TCR RNA (10 copies' worth), which is not part of the donor repertoire, was contained in the naive libraries. Without barcode sub-clustering, chimeric consensus sequences inflated TCR diversity; chimeras reached as high as 47%. Highly expanded clone sizes could be underestimated because identical TCR molecules may share a barcode.

The CDR3 has 15 amino acids, counting the end cysteine and phenylalanine. The CDR3 DNA has 45 bases and is translated from base 1. The germline V gene (reference sequence) specifies LNHDA as CDR1 and SQIVND as CDR2. As regards this clonotype: Its cognate antigen has yet to be identified. This may arise from a read error, as a much more abundant clone is one base away.

Library preparation used PCR. Reads for this sample came from an Illumina HiSeq 4000. Bulk TCR libraries were generated as previously described, with the TCR primers listed in Table S5 used. Purification of total RNA was performed with the Qiagen AllPrep DNA/RNA kit. Reads from multiple sequencing runs of the same library were pooled before analysis. Per the source publication's procedure: Reads were retained only if an exact TCR constant sequence was present, and the retained reads were trimmed to 150 nt and grouped according to their 12-nt molecular barcodes. Reads in each barcode group were sub-clustered using a 15% Levenshtein threshold, and a quality-weighted consensus sequence was built for each RNA molecule. Non-functional sequences were discarded, and so were lower-count sequences lying one edit away from another sequence. Based on a fit of two negative binomial distributions, barcode sub-clusters having less than 20% of the maximum read count were discarded. TCRdb cleaned the public reads at Q25 with fastp, built clones with MiXCR and kept in-frame beta chains. Each entry merges the rows of one CDR3 protein and shows their most common DNA and genes. TCRdb, not the original authors, processed these V and J calls. Recorded for this sample are about 65,000 distinct CDR3 sequences; about 17% of them occurred a single time. Under 1.5% of the sample rests with the top ten.

Naive CD8 T cell libraries were made from approximately 20,000 to 1,000,000 sorted cells using 10%, 30% or 50% of purified RNA. Naive CD8 T cells were FACS-sorted as CD8+CD4-CCR7+CD45RA+ on a BD FACSAria II into RLT Plus buffer. To test detection sensitivity, Jurkat RNA equivalent to more than 8 TCR copies was spiked into samples of about 19,000-1,000,000 naive CD8 T cells. CD8 T cells were enriched with RosetteSep CD8+ T Cell Enrichment Cocktail and Ficoll-Paque, followed by ACK red cell lysis. This TCR came from a human donor in good health. Some libraries in this study had Jurkat cell RNA spiked in. The sequenced sample was naive CD8+ T cells from blood, with Jurkat cell RNA spiked in. Interpreted using the paper, the cell subset or site label stands for: FACS-sorted CD8+CD4-CCR7+CD45RA+ naive T cells. The chain uses TRBV19 and TRBJ2-7, and TRBD2 aligns with 7 junction nucleotides. The CDR3 in this case is CASSPRPGGAYKQYF. The nucleotide sequence reads TGTGCCAGTAGTCCCAGACCGGGGGGTGCCTACAAGCAGTACTTC. With all but the CDR3 taken from the reference TRBV19 and TRBJ2-7 genes, the full variable domain is: DGGITQSPKYLFRKEGQNVTLSCEQNLNHDAMYWYRQDPGQGLRLIYYSQIVNDFQKGDIAEGYSVSREKKESFPLTVTSAQKNPTAFYLCASSPRPGGAYKQYFGPGTRLTVT.